This T cell receptor beta chain was profiled in a study of blood T cell repertoires in COVID-19. Across the whole study: T cells, B-cell-depleted T cells, or PBMCs supplied cDNA or gDNA.

The germline V gene has CDR1 SNHLY and CDR2 FYNNEI. Trimming took 6 bases from V and 4 from J, leaving 13 bases between them. CDR3 length equals 14 residues. The protocol was immunoSEQ multiplex PCR, while the TCRdb copy is restricted to in-frame clones and leaves out a portion. The sample has roughly 200,000 clones; approximately 85% are singletons. The study recruited people aged about 18 to 90 years across about two dozen US areas. Two negative PCRs, clearance, or symptom resolution had been documented for recovered Cohort 3 donors. The chain is built from TRBV2 and TRBJ2-1; D may be TRBD2 (5 bases). This sequence was found in a man aged 40-55 years who had recovered from COVID-19. What was sequenced was PBMCs or T cells enriched from blood (not recorded which). CDR3 sequence: CASSQEAGYNEQFF. In nucleotides, the CDR3 is TGTGCCAGCAGCCAGGAGGCCGGTTACAATGAGCAGTTCTTC.